A single sample is the source of the 10 T cell receptor beta chains below, sequenced in a study of T cell repertoires in ileal Crohn's disease. Profiled with immunoSEQ multiplex PCR; TCRdb holds only in-frame clones, not every one. The sample lists 25,000 to 35,000 clones, about 81% occurring once. Material: ileal tissue. These receptors were taken from an adult with Crohn's disease.

In this sample, this clone turned up once. This chain joins TRBV4-2 and TRBJ2-7, with a possible D match to TRBD1 (6 bases). Germline V CDR1 and CDR2: LGHNA, YNFKEQ. Trimming removed 2 bases at V and 0 bases at J, with 11 bases between. The CDR3 has 15 residues. The CDR3 DNA reads TGTGCCAGCAGCCAAAGTGGGGGCGTCTCCTACGAGCAGTACTTC. Its protein product is CASSQSGGVSYEQYF.

A note on this clone: One end of the junction does not line up with germline, which may come from a read error. The rearrangement uses TRBV6-1 and TRBJ1-4; TRBD1 matches at 7 bases. Germline values: CDR1 MNHNS, CDR2 SASEGT. This CDR3 region has 13 residues. The CDR3, as DNA: TGTGCCAGCAGTGACCCGAACCGGGACAGCTATAATTTT. This sequence encodes CASSDPNRDSYNF.

The chain's CDR3 is CAIRGTGGNQPQHF. CDR3 nucleotide sequence: TGTGCCATCAGGGGGACAGGTGGCAATCAGCCCCAGCATTTT. The rearrangement uses TRBV10-3 and TRBJ1-5, with TRBD1 matching 8 bases. Germline V gene sequence: CDR1 ENHRY, CDR2 SYGVKD. The CDR3 contains 14 residues. Trimming removed 6 bases from V and 2 bases from J; junction bases left unmatched: 3.

CDR3 loop: CASSRYGYTF. The CDR3 region has the DNA TGTGCCAGCAGTCGCTATGGCTACACCTTC. The chain uses TRBV25-1 and TRBJ1-2; no firm D call. The ends were cut back, 5 bases at V and 4 bases at J, with 2 bases in the middle. The CDR3 sequence is 10 residues long. Germline assignment: CDR1 MGHDK and CDR2 SYGVNS.

This clone was counted a few times. The chain recombines TRBV7-2 with TRBJ1-5, with D possibly TRBD1 on 5 matching bases. From germline, CDR1 is SGHTA and CDR2 FQGNSA. Trimming removed 5 bases at V and 0 bases at J, with 11 bases between. The CDR3 loop spans 15 amino acids. CDR3 sequence (DNA): TGTGCCAGCAGCAGGGATCAGGGTAGCAATCAGCCCCAGCATTTT. It specifies CASSRDQGSNQPQHF. The entire variable domain, with the rest obtained from reference TRBV7-2 and TRBJ1-5, is as follows: GAGVSQSPSNKVTEKGKDVELRCDPISGHTALYWYRQSLGQGLEFLIYFQGNSAPDKSGLPSDRFSAERTGGSVSTLTIQRTQQEDSAVYLCASSRDQGSNQPQHFGDGTRLSIL.

The V and J genes are TRBV4-3 and TRBJ1-2; TRBD1 is a possible D gene (6 bases). Germline V lookup: CDR1 LGHNA, CDR2 YSLEER. The CDR3 is 17 residues long. The V and J ends lost 0 bases and 7 bases respectively, with 21 bases between them. As DNA, the CDR3 is TGCGCCAGCAGCCAAGATTTGGGTACCCAGGGGCCCCTTGGCTACACCTTC. Translating it yields CASSQDLGTQGPLGYTF.

V usage is TRBV2 and J usage is TRBJ1-1; D might be TRBD1 (6 bases). This CDR3 has 13 residues. The V and J ends lost 4 bases and 6 bases respectively, with 12 bases between them. The germline CDR1 and CDR2 sequences are SNHLY and FYNNEI. CDR3 sequence reads: CASSAQGFAEAFF. The CDR3 region has the DNA TGTGCCAGCAGTGCACAGGGTTTCGCTGAAGCTTTCTTT.

This clone was counted only a few times. The chain recombines TRBV10-3 with TRBJ2-7, with 10 positions matching TRBD1. J lost 2 bases, V lost 6 bases, and 4 bases had no gene match. The CDR3 contains 14 residues. Per the germline V gene, CDR1 is ENHRY and CDR2 is SYGVKD. As DNA, the CDR3 is TGTGCCATCAGAAGGGACAGGGGCCCCTACGAGCAGTACTTC. It specifies CAIRRDRGPYEQYF.

The chain is built from TRBV9 and TRBJ2-2, with 7 positions matching TRBD2. The germline gives CDR1 SGDLS, CDR2 YYNGEE. The CDR3 has 15 residues. V shed 4 bases and J 2 bases; nucleotides not matched to a gene: 5. The CDR3, as DNA: TGTGCCAGCAGCTCAGCGGGGTCCAACACCGGGGAGCTGTTTTTT. Translated: CASSSAGSNTGELFF.

V and J are TRBV13 and TRBJ1-5, with D perhaps matching TRBD1 (6 bases). The CDR3 spans 15 residues. Germline V lookup: CDR1 PRHDT, CDR2 FYEKMQ (reference sequence). Trimming left V 3 bases short and J 4 bases short, with 13 bases between. The CDR3 coding sequence is TGTGCCAGCAGCTTTGGGGGGGGCGGGAATCAGCCCCAGCATTTT. Amino acids: CASSFGGGGNQPQHF. The variable domain in full, with the rest retrieved from reference TRBV13 and TRBJ1-5, is AAGVIQSPRHLIKEKRETATLKCYPIPRHDTVYWYQQGPGQDPQFLISFYEKMQSDKGSIPDRFSAQQFSDYHSELNMSSLELGDSALYFCASSFGGGGNQPQHFGDGTRLSIL.